The rows below give T cell receptor beta chains drawn from one sample of a study of long-term antiretroviral therapy in people with HIV. Sequencing used immunoSEQ multiplex PCR; TCRdb keeps in-frame clones, though not all of them. The repertoire holds approximately 30,000 clones, with less than 90% as singletons. The specimen was unsorted PBMCs, collected 0.4 years after starting antiretroviral therapy. The receptors derive from a man younger than 35 with HIV. Both conserved end residues are part of each CDR3. D genes are given only for firm matches. A row's size may be missing; if present it is once, few, many or a size class.

abundance,d_gene,j_gene,v_gene,CDR3nt,CDR3aa
.,TRBD1,TRBJ1-5,TRBV6-1,TGTGCCAGCAGTGAGATCAGGGGGCTCGTTCAGCCCCAGCATTTT,CASSEIRGLVQPQHF
.,.,TRBJ1-2,TRBV7-9,TGTGCCAGCAGCTTGGGCGGCGACCAAGCTAACTATGGCTACACCTTC,CASSLGGDQANYGYTF
.,.,TRBJ1-4,TRBV29-1,TGCAGCGTTGAAGTGGGCAGCTCAATTAATGAAAAACTGTTTTTT,CSVEVGSSINEKLFF
.,TRBD1,TRBJ2-7,TRBV27,TGTGCCAGCAGTCCCTCCGGGACAGGCTCCGCAGAGCAGTACTTC,CASSPSGTGSAEQYF
few,TRBD1,TRBJ1-1,TRBV27,TGTGCCAGCAGTTCTCGGATGACAGGGGGCGACGCTTTCTTT,CASSSRMTGGDAFF
.,.,TRBJ1-1,TRBV29-1,TGCAGCGTTGAATTTGGGGGATACACTGAAGCTTTCTTT,CSVEFGGYTEAFF
.,.,TRBJ2-1,TRBV6-1,TGTGCCAGCAGTGAATATGGGTACAATGAGCAGTTCTTC,CASSEYGYNEQFF
.,TRBD1,TRBJ1-1,TRBV10-3,TGTGCCATCAGACCGGGACAGTTGAACACTGAAGCTTTCTTT,CAIRPGQLNTEAFF
.,.,TRBJ1-1,TRBV4-3,TGCGCCAGCAGCCAAGACGGGGCGGCGGAAGCTTTCTTT,CASSQDGAAEAFF
.,.,TRBJ2-7,TRBV12-5,TGTGCTAGTGGTTTCGGCAGGGGACCTTCCTACGAGCAGTACTTC,CASGFGRGPSYEQYF
.,.,TRBJ2-1,TRBV4-1,TGCGCCAGCAGCACAAGAGAGGCCTCCTACAATGAGCAGTTCTTC,CASSTREASYNEQFF
.,TRBD1,TRBJ2-7,TRBV4-1,TGCGCCAGCAGCCCGGACAGGGACTTGGGCGAGCAGTACTTC,CASSPDRDLGEQYF
.,.,TRBJ2-7,TRBV6-5,TGTGCCAGCAGCTTCGGACAGTTAAGCTCCTACGAGCAGTACTTC,CASSFGQLSSYEQYF
.,.,TRBJ2-1,TRBV5-6,TGTGCCAGCAGCTTGCGCCTGCGGGTCTACAATGAGCAGTTCTTC,CASSLRLRVYNEQFF
.,TRBD1,TRBJ1-5,TRBV19,TGTGCCAGTAGTTGGCACTCACAGGGGATGCACAATCAGCCCCAGCATTTT,CASSWHSQGMHNQPQHF
.,TRBD2,TRBJ2-7,TRBV5-5,TGTGCCAGCAGCTTGGCCGGGGGGGAGCTATACGAGCAGTACTTC,CASSLAGGELYEQYF
few,TRBD2,TRBJ2-2,TRBV4-3,TGCGCCAGCAGCCAAGATGAGACTAGCGGAAAGCACACCGGGGAGCTGTTTTTT,CASSQDETSGKHTGELFF
.,TRBD2,TRBJ2-7,TRBV5-5,TGTGCCAGCAGCTCACTAGCGGGAGTAACCTACGAGCAGTACTTC,CASSSLAGVTYEQYF
.,TRBD1,TRBJ2-1,TRBV7-9,TGTGCCAGCAGCTTATATCGCTATAGGGACAGCTCCTACAATGAGCAGTTCTTC,CASSLYRYRDSSYNEQFF
.,TRBD1,TRBJ1-3,TRBV5-1,TGCGCCAGCAGCTTGAGCCGTATTGACAGGGGGCTCTCTTTTGGAAACACCATATATTTT,CASSLSRIDRGLSFGNTIYF
.,.,TRBJ1-2,TRBV5-4,TGTGCCAGCAGCTTGGCCAGGCACCTGATCTATGGCTACACCTTC,CASSLARHLIYGYTF
.,TRBD1,TRBJ2-7,TRBV2,TGTGCCAGCAGTGACGTTCGGACAGGGGACTCCTACGAGCAGTACTTC,CASSDVRTGDSYEQYF
.,.,TRBJ2-1,TRBV7-2,TGTGCCAGCAGCTTAGAGGGGGGGCGCGGGGATGAGCAGTTCTTC,CASSLEGGRGDEQFF
few,.,TRBJ1-3,TRBV7-9,TGTGCCAGCAGCACAAGCCAACTAGCCCAGGACCGAGAAGGAAACACCATATATTTT,CASSTSQLAQDREGNTIYF
.,.,TRBJ1-1,TRBV6-5,TGTGCCAGCAGTTACTCGACAGAGGCCCGAGAAGCTTTCTTT,CASSYSTEAREAFF
.,TRBD1,TRBJ2-7,TRBV7-9,TGTGCCAGCAGCTCTAGACAGGGACCCTACGAGCAGTACTTC,CASSSRQGPYEQYF
.,.,TRBJ2-7,TRBV4-1,TGCGCCAGCAGCCAGTTACCGGGACTGAGGATCGATAACCACTACTACGAGCAGTACTTC,CASSQLPGLRIDNHYYEQYF
.,.,TRBJ1-2,TRBV19,TGTGCCAGTATCGGGCCCGGAGGAGCTAACTATGGCTACACCTTC,CASIGPGGANYGYTF
.,.,TRBJ2-7,TRBV9,TGTGCCAGCAGCGTAGATGACCGTGCGGCCTACGAGCAGTACTTC,CASSVDDRAAYEQYF
.,TRBD1,TRBJ2-1,TRBV19,TGTGCCAGTAGTGGCTTTATGGGACAGCTCTACAATGAGCAGTTCTTC,CASSGFMGQLYNEQFF
.,TRBD1,TRBJ1-1,TRBV11-2,TGTGCCAGCAGCCGCACAAGGGGGCCGACTGAAGCTTTCTTT,CASSRTRGPTEAFF